The next 17 T cell receptor beta chains were all read from a single sample in a study of blood T cell repertoires in COVID-19. Sequenced by immunoSEQ multiplex PCR; TCRdb stores in-frame clones only, minus some. Of tens of thousands of clones detected, 85% appear once; the ten largest clones hold about 14%. Specimen: peripheral blood. These receptors were obtained from a human donor with acute or convalescent COVID-19. The donor label of this sample is uncertain.

The chain joins TRBV27 to TRBJ1-1; the D gene is possibly TRBD1 (5 bases). The CDR3 sequence is 11 residues long. CDR1 and CDR2 from the germline V gene are MNHEY and SMNVEV (reference sequence). Deletions cut 6 bases from V and 7 bases from J, with 9 bases between. In DNA, the CDR3 is TGTGCCAGCAGGGGGGGAGATGAAGCTTTCTTT. This codes for CASRGGDEAFF.

The rearrangement uses TRBV7-8 and TRBJ1-2; no clear D. CDR1 SGHVS and CDR2 FQNEAQ come from the germline V gene. The V end lost 4 bases, the J end lost 1 base, and 16 bases lay between the germline ends. The CDR3 spans 16 residues. CDR3 DNA: TGTGCCAGCAGCTCCCTATGGGAGCGAGATAACTATGGCTACACCTTC. It yields the protein CASSSLWERDNYGYTF.

The chain has TRBV19 and TRBJ1-4; a possible D gene is TRBD1 (6 bases). V lost 4 bases to trimming and J lost 6 bases, with 12 bases between them. This CDR3 is built from 14 residues. Germline CDR1 is LNHDA and CDR2 is SQIVND (reference sequence). CDR3 amino acids: CASSNPGGDEKLFF. The CDR3 DNA is TGTGCCAGTAGTAACCCGGGGGGCGATGAAAAACTGTTTTTT.

The chain recombines TRBV7-2 with TRBJ1-1; D possibly corresponds to TRBD1 (5 bases). Germline CDR1 reads SGHTA; CDR2 reads FQGNSA. This CDR3 spans 16 amino acids. Trimming removed 5 bases from V and 3 bases from J, with 19 bases in between. CDR3 residues: CASSPVTGHLDTEAFF. The DNA of the CDR3 is TGTGCCAGCAGCCCGGTCACAGGTCACCTGGACACTGAAGCTTTCTTT.

This chain connects TRBV24-1 to TRBJ2-3; D is possibly TRBD2 (6 bases). The V and J ends lost 5 bases and 2 bases respectively, with 13 bases between them. Germline V gene sequence: CDR1 KGHDR, CDR2 SFDVKD. CDR3 length equals 15 residues. CDR3 in DNA: TGTGCCACCAGTGGACGTGGCGGGGACACAGATACGCAGTATTTT. Its translation: CATSGRGGDTDTQYF.

V and J are TRBV28 and TRBJ1-1; D is uncertain. This CDR3 contains 15 residues. V was pared by 1 base and J by 7 bases, with 16 bases between. Germline V gives CDR1 MDHEN, CDR2 SYDVKM. CDR3 sequence reads: CASSLYDFPEGEAFF. CDR3 bases: TGTGCCAGCAGTTTATACGACTTTCCGGAGGGTGAAGCTTTCTTT.

This chain connects TRBV7-2 to TRBJ1-1; no firm D call. Trimming removed 3 bases at V and 1 base at J, with 6 bases between. The V gene's germline CDR1 is SGHTA and CDR2 FQGNSA. The CDR3 is made up of 13 amino acids. The CDR3 protein is CASSLWANTEAFF. CDR3 bases: TGTGCCAGCAGCTTGTGGGCGAACACTGAAGCTTTCTTT.

The CDR3 region has the DNA TGTGCCAGCAGCGCAACCGGGACAGGGATTTTATATAATTCACCCCTCCACTTT. Protein sequence: CASSATGTGILYNSPLHF. This chain links TRBV9 with TRBJ1-6, with 9 bases fitting TRBD1. The germline V gene has CDR1 SGDLS and CDR2 YYNGEE. The CDR3 has 18 amino acids. V gave up 3 bases and J gave up 4 bases; unmatched junction bases: 11.

The CDR3 DNA reads TGTGCCAGCACTAACCATAAAAACACCGGGGAGCTGTTTTTT. Encoded protein: CASTNHKNTGELFF. The chain employs TRBV9 and TRBJ2-2; D is unclear. Germline values: CDR1 SGDLS, CDR2 YYNGEE. Between the trimmed V and J ends, which lost 6 bases and 2 bases, there was a span of 11 bases. The CDR3 has 14 residues. Combining the CDR3 with reference TRBV9 and TRBJ2-2 gives the whole variable domain DSGVTQTPKHLITATGQRVTLRCSPRSGDLSVYWYQQSLDQGLQFLIQYYNGEERAKGNILERFSAQQFPDLHSELNLSSLELGDSALYFCASTNHKNTGELFFGEGSRLTVL.

In DNA form, the CDR3 reads TGTGCCAGCAGCCCGGACAGGGTCGTCACTGAAGCTTTCTTT. Translated: CASSPDRVVTEAFF. The chain has TRBV7-9 and TRBJ1-1; 8 positions agree with TRBD1. V shed 5 bases and J 4 bases; nucleotides not matched to a gene: 6. Germline assignment: CDR1 SEHNR and CDR2 FQNEAQ (reference sequence). This CDR3 contains 14 residues.

The chain couples TRBV28 to TRBJ2-5; the D gene is possibly TRBD1 (6 bases). Germline lookup yields CDR1 MDHEN and CDR2 SYDVKM. The CDR3 spans 13 residues. Trimming shortened V by 5 bases and J by 0 bases, and 7 bases separated the two germline ends. The CDR3 is CASSGDNQETQYF. Here the CDR3 DNA reads TGTGCCAGCAGTGGGGACAACCAAGAGACCCAGTACTTC.

The chain couples TRBV3-1 (or the pseudogene TRBV3-2) to TRBJ2-6; TRBD2 might be the D (6 bases). Per germline, CDR1 LGHDT and CDR2 YNNKEL (reference sequence). The ends were cut back, 1 base at V and 6 bases at J, with 10 bases in the middle. This CDR3 contains 15 residues. In DNA, the CDR3 is TGTGCCAGCAGCCAAGTAAGGCGGGAGGCCAACGTCCTGACTTTC. Protein product: CASSQVRREANVLTF.

This sequence joins TRBV4-2 and TRBJ2-6, with TRBD2 matching 9 bases. Per the germline V gene, CDR1 is LGHNA and CDR2 is YNFKEQ. The CDR3 has 20 residues. V trimming: 0 bases; J trimming: 0 bases; junction bases outside the gene matches: 9. The CDR3 DNA reads TGTGCCAGCAGCCAAGATCTCGCGGGGGGGACCTACTCTGGGGCCAACGTCCTGACTTTC. This codes for CASSQDLAGGTYSGANVLTF.

This sequence joins TRBV2 and TRBJ1-1; 9 positions agree with TRBD1. After removal of 6 bases from V and 5 bases from J, the junction contained 13 bases not matched to a gene. The length of the CDR3 is 16 residues. From germline, CDR1 is SNHLY and CDR2 FYNNEI. The CDR3 nucleotides are TGTGCCAGCAGCCGACAGGGGGGTTTAGTGGGTACTGAAGCTTTCTTT. Its protein product is CASSRQGGLVGTEAFF.

The genes are TRBV7-9 and TRBJ2-7, with 14 bases fitting TRBD2. Germline V gives CDR1 SEHNR, CDR2 FQNEAQ (reference sequence). J gave up 3 bases and V 3 bases, and 4 bases lay outside the gene matches. There are 16 residues in the CDR3. The CDR3 spells CASSLGLAGVIYEQYF. CDR3 in DNA: TGTGCCAGCAGCTTGGGACTAGCGGGAGTCATCTACGAGCAGTACTTC.

V usage is TRBV28 and J usage is TRBJ1-2; 10 bases are a match to TRBD1. This CDR3 spans 14 amino acids. J lost 7 bases, V lost 6 bases, and 8 bases had no gene match. In germline, CDR1 is MDHEN, CDR2 SYDVKM. The CDR3 DNA reads as TGTGCCAGCAGGCCGACAGGGGGCTATCGTGGCTACACCTTC. Translation gives CASRPTGGYRGYTF.

V and J are TRBV4-1 and TRBJ1-1; tentatively, D is TRBD1 (6 bases). CDR1 MGHRA and CDR2 YSYEKL come from the germline V gene. The CDR3 has 16 amino acids. V was clipped by 1 base and J by 11 bases, with 23 bases between them. The CDR3 spells CASSQGWPGAPPRAFF. The DNA of the CDR3 is TGCGCCAGCAGCCAAGGTTGGCCAGGGGCCCCTCCTCGGGCTTTCTTT.